One sample yielded the 21 T cell receptor beta chains listed below, sequenced in a study of T cells in Graves' hyperthyroidism and ophthalmopathy. RNA transcripts were the template for amplifying TCR beta CDR3 regions. HTBI primers drove first-round RT-PCR of the TCR CDR3. From the multiplex PCR reads, TCRdb called clonotypes with MiXCR, one entry per CDR3 protein. Counted here are under 400,000 distinct CDR3 sequences, 20% to 25% occurring once; the ten biggest clones make up under 55%. The sequencing input was blood. Source of these receptors: a woman in her 50s with Graves' hyperthyroidism.

The sample holds many counts of this clonotype. V usage is TRBV12-5 and J usage is TRBJ2-1, with a tentative D call TRBD2 (6 bases). The CDR3 has 18 residues. V was clipped by 0 bases and J by 7 bases, with 22 bases between them. Germline values: CDR1 LGHNT, CDR2 FRNRAP. Written as DNA, the CDR3 is TGTGCTAGTGGTTTGGTACCCAAGGAGGGGAGGAGGATGAATGAGCAGTTCTTC. Its protein is CASGLVPKEGRRMNEQFF.

The chain uses TRBV27 and TRBJ2-3; D is undetermined. Between the trimmed V and J ends, which lost 5 bases and 5 bases, there was a span of 11 bases. Germline V lookup: CDR1 MNHEY, CDR2 SMNVEV (reference sequence). The length of the CDR3 is 13 residues. The CDR3 bases are TGTGCCAGCAGTGCCCCCTGGGGAGATACGCAGTATTTT. It encodes CASSAPWGDTQYF.

Many counts were recorded for this clonotype. V usage is TRBV18 and J usage is TRBJ2-5; D is tentatively TRBD1 or TRBD2 (5 bases each). The germline V gene encodes CDR1 KGHSH and CDR2 LQKENI. CDR3 length equals 14 residues. V lost 6 bases and J lost 1, with 12 bases in between. The DNA of the CDR3 is TGTGCCAGCTCCCCCGGGACGCCCCAAGAGACCCAGTACTTC. It encodes CASSPGTPQETQYF.

This clonotype was counted only a few times. The V call is TRBV27, the J call TRBJ1-4; 8 bases map to TRBD1. V was pared by 9 bases and J by 5 bases, with 5 bases of the junction left unmatched. Germline V CDR1 and CDR2: MNHEY, SMNVEV (reference sequence). This CDR3 is 13 amino acids long. The CDR3 region is CARSGGWNEKLFF. The CDR3 coding sequence is TGTGCCAGATCAGGGGGCTGGAATGAAAAACTGTTTTTT.

This clonotype was picked up many times. The V call is TRBV6-1, the J call TRBJ2-7, with D possibly called TRBD1 or TRBD2 (7 bases each). The V gene lost 7 bases and the J gene lost 0 bases, with 13 bases spanning the gap. This CDR3 has 14 amino acids. The germline V gene encodes CDR1 MNHNS and CDR2 SASEGT. CDR3 DNA: TGTGCCAGCACCAGGGGGGGGACCTCCTACGAGCAGTACTTC. Its protein is CASTRGGTSYEQYF.

This clonotype was observed many times. The chain employs TRBV28 and TRBJ2-3, with TRBD2 identical over 13 bases. V lost 3 bases to trimming and J lost 9 bases; unmatched junction nucleotides: 9. The CDR3 sequence is 16 residues long. Germline values: CDR1 MDHEN, CDR2 SYDVKM. CDR3 bases: TGTGCCAGCAGTTTCCCAGGACTAGCGGGAGCAATGACGCAGTATTTT. Its protein product is CASSFPGLAGAMTQYF.

This clonotype was counted at least ten times. The chain is built from TRBV2 and TRBJ1-2; D not resolved. There are 12 residues in the CDR3. Germline V gene sequence: CDR1 SNHLY, CDR2 FYNNEI. The V end was cut by 7 bases, the J end by 2 bases, with 8 bases between. DNA of the CDR3: TGTGCCAGCATCAGTCAGAACTATGGCTACACCTTC. Translating it yields CASISQNYGYTF.

This clonotype was seen just once. The chain couples TRBV7-9 to TRBJ2-7; 7 nucleotides line up with TRBD1. Germline V gene sequence: CDR1 SEHNR, CDR2 FQNEAQ (reference sequence). CDR3 size: 13 residues. J gave up 4 bases and V 5 bases, and 5 bases lay outside the gene matches. CDR3 in DNA: TGTGCCAGCAGCATATTGGGACAGTACGAGCAGTACTTC. Translated: CASSILGQYEQYF.

The CDR3, as DNA: TGTGCCAGCAGTTTATGGCAACAGACCCAGTACTTC. Translating it yields CASSLWQQTQYF. J is TRBJ2-5 and V is TRBV28; the D is unclear. Germline V gene sequence: CDR1 MDHEN, CDR2 SYDVKM. Trimming stripped 0 bases from V and 6 bases from J, with 5 bases between. The CDR3 has 12 amino acids.

V gene TRBV5-1 combines with J gene TRBJ2-3; the match to TRBD2 covers 9 bases. Looked up from germline, CDR1 is SGHRS and CDR2 is YFSETQ. This CDR3 spans 16 amino acids. The J segment lost 4 bases and the V segment lost 0 bases, leaving 6 bases of the junction unmatched. CDR3: CASSLGRSGGPDTQYF. The DNA for the CDR3 is TGCGCCAGCAGCTTGGGGCGGAGCGGGGGGCCAGATACGCAGTATTTT. Complete variable domain (other parts from reference TRBV5-1 and TRBJ2-3): KAGVTQTPRYLIKTRGQQVTLSCSPISGHRSVSWYQQTPGQGLQFLFEYFSETQRNKGNFPGRFSGRQFSNSRSEMNVSTLELGDSALYLCASSLGRSGGPDTQYFGPGTRLTVL.

This clonotype has at least ten counts. The chain has TRBV28 and TRBJ2-1; D may be TRBD1 or TRBD2 (5 bases each). The germline gives CDR1 MDHEN, CDR2 SYDVKM. The germline V and J ends were trimmed by 8 bases and 0 bases, with 5 bases remaining between them. The CDR3 covers 12 residues. CDR3 sequence reads: CASGGSYNEQFF. The CDR3 DNA is TGTGCCAGCGGGGGCTCCTACAATGAGCAGTTCTTC.

This clonotype showed up just a few times. The rearrangement links TRBV7-9 to TRBJ2-1, with TRBD2 matching over 10 bases. Germline loops: CDR1 SEHNR, CDR2 FQNEAQ (reference sequence). The trim removed 4 bases at V and 4 bases at J, leaving 19 bases unmatched. The CDR3 has 20 amino acids. The CDR3 spells CASSSTPPGLATLLYNEQFF. The CDR3 DNA is TGTGCCAGCAGCTCTACGCCCCCGGGACTAGCGACTCTCCTTTACAATGAGCAGTTCTTC. Full variable domain (remainder filled in from reference TRBV7-9 and TRBJ2-1): DTGVSQNPRHKITKRGQNVTFRCDPISEHNRLYWYRQTLGQGPEFLTYFQNEAQLEKSRLLSDRFSAERPKGSFSTLEIQRTEQGDSAMYLCASSSTPPGLATLLYNEQFFGPGTRLTVL.

This clonotype was seen many times. V gene TRBV2 combines with J gene TRBJ1-2; TRBD1 might be the D (5 bases). V lost 7 bases and J lost 7, with 19 bases in between. The CDR3 loop spans 14 amino acids. CDR1 is SNHLY, CDR2 FYNNEI, per germline. DNA of the CDR3: TGTGCCAGCACACGGGACGAAAACGTCTCTGGCTACACCTTC. Protein sequence: CASTRDENVSGYTF.

This clonotype has a handful of counts. The V and J genes are TRBV6-5 and TRBJ2-1; 7 bases are a match to TRBD1. The CDR3 covers 13 residues. V lost 0 bases and J lost 8; bases outside the gene matches: 1. CDR1 and CDR2 (germline): MNHEY, SVGAGI. CDR3: CASSYSTGDEQFF. CDR3 sequence (DNA): TGTGCCAGCAGTTACTCAACAGGGGATGAGCAGTTCTTC.

The chain is built from TRBV28 and TRBJ1-5; no clear D gene. Germline CDR1 is MDHEN and CDR2 is SYDVKM. Trimming removed 3 bases at V and 6 bases at J, with 12 bases between. This CDR3 is 14 amino acids long. CDR3 nucleotides: TGTGCCAGCAGTTTCGGGGTGGCTGGTCAGCCCCAGCATTTT. Translation: CASSFGVAGQPQHF. The full variable domain, completed using reference TRBV28 and TRBJ1-5, is DVKVTQSSRYLVKRTGEKVFLECVQDMDHENMFWYRQDPGLGLRLIYFSYDVKMKEKGDIPEGYSVSREKKERFSLILESASTNQTSMYLCASSFGVAGQPQHFGDGTRLSIL.

This clonotype was detected a few times. The chain employs TRBV5-1 and TRBJ2-1; no reliable D call. The CDR3 runs 12 residues. CDR1 is SGHRS and CDR2 is YFSETQ in the germline V gene. With 0 bases removed from V and 9 bases from J, the gap between germline ends came to 7 bases. The CDR3 protein is CASSLELVEQFF. DNA of the CDR3: TGCGCCAGCAGCTTGGAGTTAGTTGAGCAGTTCTTC. The whole variable domain, filled in from reference TRBV5-1 and TRBJ2-1, reads KAGVTQTPRYLIKTRGQQVTLSCSPISGHRSVSWYQQTPGQGLQFLFEYFSETQRNKGNFPGRFSGRQFSNSRSEMNVSTLELGDSALYLCASSLELVEQFFGPGTRLTVL.

This clonotype was seen ten or more times. The chain carries TRBV5-1 and TRBJ1-1; a weak D match, TRBD1 (6 bases). CDR3 size: 15 residues. CDR1 and CDR2 (germline): SGHRS, YFSETQ. V shed 4 bases and J shed 0 bases, with 13 bases lying between them. The CDR3 sequence is CASSPDRGVNTEAFF. CDR3 DNA sequence: TGCGCCAGCAGCCCGGACAGAGGGGTGAACACTGAAGCTTTCTTT.

This clonotype was recorded at least ten times. The CDR3 nucleotides are TGTGCCTGGAAGGCAGGAAAGTATGGCTACACCTTC. This translates into CAWKAGKYGYTF. The chain joins TRBV30 to TRBJ1-2; no reliable D call. Between the trimmed V and J ends, which lost 4 bases and 5 bases, there was a span of 11 bases. CDR1 GTSNPN and CDR2 SVGIG come from the germline V gene (reference sequence). This CDR3 has 12 amino acids. The variable domain in full, completed from reference TRBV30 and TRBJ1-2, reads SQTIHQWPATLVQPVGSPLSLECTVEGTSNPNLYWYRQAAGRGLQLLFYSVGIGQISSEVPQNLSASRPQDRQFILSSKKLLLSDSGFYLCAWKAGKYGYTFGSGTRLTVV.

The chain uses TRBV29-1 and TRBJ1-1; TRBD1 agrees at 7 bases. CDR1 SQVTM and CDR2 ANQGSEA come from the germline V gene. The CDR3 has 13 residues. Trimming took 6 bases from V and 2 from J; bases not matched to a gene: 6. DNA of the CDR3: TGCAGCGTGGGGGGACAGCTCAACACTGAAGCTTTCTTT. Amino acids: CSVGGQLNTEAFF.

This clonotype came up many times. The V and J genes are TRBV3-1 and TRBJ2-3; no clear D gene. Germline-derived CDR1 and CDR2 are LGHDT and YNNKEL (reference sequence). The CDR3 consists of 15 residues. With 0 bases removed from V and 2 bases from J, the gap between germline ends came to 9 bases. The CDR3 loop reads CASSQDIGFTDTQYF. The CDR3 bases are TGTGCCAGCAGCCAAGATATAGGCTTCACAGATACGCAGTATTTT.

This clonotype was counted only a few times. The chain uses TRBV4-2 and TRBJ1-2, with 7 positions matching TRBD1. Germline lookup yields CDR1 LGHNA and CDR2 YNFKEQ. There are 13 residues in the CDR3. The V segment lost 2 bases and the J segment 8 bases; nucleotides outside the gene matches: 5. The chain's CDR3 is CASSQQQGFGYTF. The CDR3 DNA reads as TGTGCCAGCAGCCAACAACAGGGGTTCGGCTACACCTTC.